The 27 T cell receptor beta chains given below trace back to one sample, sequenced in a study of T cell responses to AZD1222 COVID-19 vaccine. The method was immunoSEQ multiplex PCR; TCRdb's version includes in-frame clones alone and lacks a portion of them. The sample contains some 90,000 clones, over 75% of which appear only once. The sequencing used peripheral blood, collected on day 0 of AZD1222 vaccination. The receptors here all came from an adult in good health.

This chain connects TRBV5-4 to TRBJ1-5; no clear D gene. CDR1 and CDR2 (germline): SGHNT, YYREEE (reference sequence). V was trimmed by 0 bases and J by 1 base, leaving 11 bases between them. The CDR3 spans 16 residues. In DNA, the CDR3 is TGTGCCAGCAGCTTGGGGGGTATGGCGAGCAATCAGCCCCAGCATTTT. Protein sequence: CASSLGGMASNQPQHF.

The chain couples TRBV3-1 (or the pseudogene TRBV3-2) to TRBJ2-5, with D tentatively TRBD1 (6 bases). V was shortened by 0 bases and J by 5 bases, with 10 bases between the two germline ends. The CDR3 length is 14 residues. The V gene's germline CDR1 is LGHDT and CDR2 YNNKEL (reference sequence). CDR3 sequence (DNA): TGTGCCAGCAGCCAAGAGGGGCAGGGGGAGACCCAGTACTTC. Protein: CASSQEGQGETQYF.

This chain uses TRBV5-1 with TRBJ1-1; TRBD1 might be the D (5 bases). The CDR3 length is 14 residues. From germline, CDR1 is SGHRS and CDR2 YFSETQ. Trimming stripped 5 bases from V and 7 bases from J, with 18 bases between. The CDR3 spells CASSRDGGTGEAFF. CDR3 nucleotides: TGCGCCAGCAGTCGGGACGGTGGAACGGGTGAAGCTTTCTTT.

A few counts support this clone. V usage is TRBV2 and J usage is TRBJ2-5; TRBD1 matches 9 bases. This CDR3 is 15 amino acids long. V lost 6 bases to trimming and J lost 4 bases; unmatched junction nucleotides: 9. Germline V gene lookup returns CDR1 SNHLY and CDR2 FYNNEI. This chain's CDR3 is CASSPRQGGVETQYF. The CDR3 coding sequence is TGTGCCAGCAGCCCCAGACAGGGGGGAGTAGAGACCCAGTACTTC. The full variable domain, its missing parts supplied by reference TRBV2 and TRBJ2-5, is EPEVTQTPSHQVTQMGQEVILRCVPISNHLYFYWYRQILGQKVEFLVSFYNNEISEKSEIFDDQFSVERPDGSNFTLKIRSTKLEDSAMYFCASSPRQGGVETQYFGPGTRLLVL.

The chain joins TRBV4-1 to TRBJ1-1, with D tentatively TRBD1 (6 bases). Germline CDR1 reads MGHRA; CDR2 reads YSYEKL. The germline V and J ends were trimmed by 0 bases and 5 bases, with 22 bases remaining between them. The CDR3 totals 18 residues. The CDR3 region has the DNA TGCGCCAGCAGCCAAGACCCCGCGGCGGGGGGCCTGGGAACTGAAGCTTTCTTT. Translating gives CASSQDPAAGGLGTEAFF.

The gene calls are TRBV30 and TRBJ2-7; possibly TRBD1 for D (6 bases). This CDR3 has 12 amino acids. V lost 0 bases and J 3 bases, leaving 6 bases between the germline ends. Germline values: CDR1 GTSNPN, CDR2 SVGIG (reference sequence). The CDR3 DNA sequence: TGTGCCTGGAGTGTAGGGGGCTACGAGCAGTACTTC. Protein product: CAWSVGGYEQYF.

The V and J genes are TRBV19 and TRBJ1-1, with D uncertain. V was pared by 7 bases and J by 3 bases, with 15 bases between. Germline V gene data show CDR1 as LNHDA and CDR2 as SQIVND (reference sequence). The CDR3 has 14 amino acids. The CDR3 protein is CASKLQGADTEAFF. CDR3 in DNA: TGTGCCAGTAAGCTGCAAGGTGCGGACACTGAAGCTTTCTTT.

CDR3 coding DNA: TGTGCCAGCAGTTACTCGAGTTCGCCTTACAATGAGCAGTTCTTC. Translated, it gives CASSYSSSPYNEQFF. J is TRBJ2-1 and V is TRBV6-5; unclear D gene. The CDR3 consists of 15 residues. The ends were cut back, 0 bases at V and 4 bases at J, with 10 bases in the middle. The V gene's germline CDR1 is MNHEY and CDR2 SVGAGI.

The J gene is TRBJ2-7, the V gene TRBV27; TRBD2 is a possible D gene (6 bases). The germline V gene encodes CDR1 MNHEY and CDR2 SMNVEV (reference sequence). Trimming shortened V by 3 bases and J by 7 bases, and 19 bases separated the two germline ends. There are 15 residues in the CDR3. This CDR3 reads CASSLGGAGRREQYF. In DNA form, the CDR3 reads TGTGCCAGCAGTTTGGGCGGGGCGGGAAGAAGAGAGCAGTACTTC.

V gene TRBV3-1 (or the pseudogene TRBV3-2) combines with J gene TRBJ2-2, with D perhaps TRBD2 (6 bases). CDR1 is LGHDT, CDR2 YNNKEL, per germline (reference sequence). Trimming pared 0 bases from V and 0 bases from J, leaving 8 bases between. The CDR3 is made up of 16 amino acids. The CDR3 sequence: CASSQERLANTGELFF. CDR3 nucleotide sequence: TGTGCCAGCAGCCAAGAACGACTAGCGAACACCGGGGAGCTGTTTTTT.

The genes are TRBV11-2 and TRBJ2-5; 7 bases match TRBD1. V gave up 2 bases and J gave up 5 bases; unmatched junction bases: 5. Germline V gene lookup returns CDR1 SGHAT and CDR2 FQNNGV. CDR3 length equals 14 residues. The DNA for the CDR3 is TGTGCCAGCAGCTTATTAGGGGGCAGTGAGACCCAGTACTTC. Translation: CASSLLGGSETQYF.

This chain joins TRBV6-5 and TRBJ2-1; 8 bases fit TRBD1. Looked up from germline, CDR1 is MNHEY and CDR2 is SVGAGI. The V gene end was trimmed by 0 bases and the J gene end by 6 bases; junction bases not matched to a gene: 4. There are 15 residues in the CDR3. This CDR3 reads CASSYSWDRPNEQFF. In nucleotides, the CDR3 is TGTGCCAGCAGTTACTCTTGGGACAGGCCCAATGAGCAGTTCTTC.

The chain combines TRBV7-9 with TRBJ1-4, with TRBD1 matching 9 bases. V was clipped by 5 bases and J by 7 bases; unmatched bases: 2. In germline, CDR1 is SEHNR, CDR2 FQNEAQ (reference sequence). The CDR3 has 13 amino acids. Written as DNA, the CDR3 is TGTGCCAGCAGCGGGACAGGGTTTGAAAAACTGTTTTTT. Translating gives CASSGTGFEKLFF.

V is TRBV25-1 and J is TRBJ1-1, with D possibly matching TRBD1 (6 bases). The V end was cut by 4 bases, the J end by 11 bases, with 14 bases between. CDR1 MGHDK and CDR2 SYGVNS come from the germline V gene. The CDR3 length is 12 residues. CDR3 in amino acids: CASSVRGLRAFF. CDR3 sequence (DNA): TGTGCCAGCAGTGTCCGGGGGCTTAGGGCTTTCTTT. Complete variable domain (other parts from reference TRBV25-1 and TRBJ1-1): EADIYQTPRYLVIGTGKKITLECSQTMGHDKMYWYQQDPGMELHLIHYSYGVNSTEKGDLSSESTVSRIRTEHFPLTLESARPSHTSQYLCASSVRGLRAFFGQGTRLTVV.

This clone has only a few counts. The chain uses TRBV29-1 and TRBJ2-1; 7 bases map to TRBD1. Trimming cost V 1 base and J 6 bases; bases outside gene matches: 3. Looked up from germline, CDR1 is SQVTM and CDR2 is ANQGSEA. This CDR3 has 13 residues. The CDR3 bases are TGCAGCGTTGAAGGCGCAGGGGGCAATGAGCAGTTCTTC. This sequence encodes CSVEGAGGNEQFF.

This rearrangement joins TRBV6-1 to TRBJ2-7; 8 bases map to TRBD2. Trimming cost V 0 bases and J 1 base; bases outside gene matches: 8. The CDR3 has 17 residues. Germline CDR1 MNHNS, CDR2 SASEGT. The CDR3 bases are TGTGCCAGCAGTGAAGCCGCCTTGGCGGGAGGATCCTACGAGCAGTACTTC. Amino acids: CASSEAALAGGSYEQYF.

This rearrangement joins TRBV7-8 to TRBJ2-5; 11 bases agree with TRBD2. This CDR3 has 13 amino acids. With 8 bases clipped from V and 5 bases from J, the junction kept 4 bases outside the gene matches. CDR1 is SGHVS and CDR2 is FQNEAQ in the germline V gene. The DNA for the CDR3 is TGTGCCAGCGGCACTAGCGGGAGTGAGACCCAGTACTTC. Translation gives CASGTSGSETQYF. The variable domain in full, completed from reference TRBV7-8 and TRBJ2-5, reads GAGVSQSPRYKVAKRGQDVALRCDPISGHVSLFWYQQALGQGPEFLTYFQNEAQLDKSGLPSDRFFAERPEGSVSTLKIQRTQQEDSAVYLCASGTSGSETQYFGPGTRLLVL.

The CDR3 coding sequence is TGCGCCAGCAGTCAGCATGACAGCTACGAGCAGTACTTC. Its translation is CASSQHDSYEQYF. The V call is TRBV23-1, the J call TRBJ2-7; possible D gene TRBD1, 5 bases. TRBV23-1 is reported as an ORF; its role is uncertain. V gave up 3 bases and J gave up 3 bases, with 9 bases separating them. The CDR3 length is 13 residues.

The V and J genes are TRBV2 and TRBJ2-3; D gene ambiguous. Trimming removed 8 bases at V and 2 bases at J, with 20 bases between. Germline-derived CDR1 and CDR2 are SNHLY and FYNNEI. This CDR3 spans 16 amino acids. CDR3 nucleotide sequence: TGTGCCAGCGTAAAAAGAGCACAGACCTTCACAGATACGCAGTATTTT. Its protein product is CASVKRAQTFTDTQYF.

The V call is TRBV5-6, the J call TRBJ2-4; D gene ambiguous. The germline gives CDR1 SGHDT, CDR2 YYEEEE. Trimming took off 1 base at V and 7 bases at J, with 9 bases between the two ends. The CDR3 sequence is 13 residues long. CDR3: CASSLWLDNIQYF. DNA for the CDR3: TGTGCCAGCAGCTTGTGGTTAGATAACATTCAGTACTTC.

The V gene is TRBV27, the J gene TRBJ2-4, with D tentatively TRBD2 (6 bases). Germline loops: CDR1 MNHEY, CDR2 SMNVEV (reference sequence). V gave up 6 bases and J gave up 0 bases, with 12 bases separating them. The CDR3 consists of 15 residues. CDR3 sequence reads: CASSPWGVAKNIQYF. In nucleotides, the CDR3 is TGTGCCAGCAGCCCCTGGGGGGTAGCCAAAAACATTCAGTACTTC.

The V and J genes are TRBV15 and TRBJ2-5, with TRBD2 matching 10 bases. The CDR3 length is 16 residues. After removal of 1 base from V and 1 base from J, the junction contained 3 bases not matched to a gene. Germline V gene data show CDR1 as LNHNV and CDR2 as YYDKDF (reference sequence). CDR3: CATSRVLAGIQETQYF. The CDR3 DNA reads as TGTGCCACCAGCAGAGTACTAGCGGGAATCCAAGAGACCCAGTACTTC.

This clone was observed a single time. This chain joins TRBV5-1 and TRBJ2-5; 12 nucleotides match TRBD1. The CDR3 totals 16 residues. The germline V gene encodes CDR1 SGHRS and CDR2 YFSETQ. V dropped 4 bases and J dropped 1; count of bases not matched to a gene: 5. The CDR3 bases are TGCGCCAGCAGCACCGGGACAGGGGGCGTCCAAGAGACCCAGTACTTC. Amino acids: CASSTGTGGVQETQYF.

The rearrangement links TRBV4-2 to TRBJ2-2; 11 bases line up with TRBD1. With 0 bases clipped from V and 9 bases from J, the junction kept 6 bases outside the gene matches. This CDR3 has 16 amino acids. Germline lookup yields CDR1 LGHNA and CDR2 YNFKEQ. CDR3 bases: TGTGCCAGCAGCCAAGATAGGACAGGGGGCCGCAGGGAGCTGTTTTTT. Translated, it gives CASSQDRTGGRRELFF.

V and J are TRBV9 and TRBJ1-1; D perhaps matches TRBD1 (5 bases). This CDR3 comprises 15 residues. Germline lookup yields CDR1 SGDLS and CDR2 YYNGEE. V lost 0 bases and J lost 2, with 11 bases in between. Here the CDR3 reads CASSVVPGLNTEAFF. The CDR3 DNA follows: TGTGCCAGCAGCGTAGTTCCAGGGCTAAACACTGAAGCTTTCTTT.

The J gene is TRBJ1-6, the V gene TRBV4-2; D unclear. The CDR3 runs to 17 residues. The V gene's germline CDR1 is LGHNA and CDR2 YNFKEQ. V dropped 5 bases and J dropped 7 bases, with 21 bases sitting between them. The CDR3 protein is CASSLLGSGGSNSPLHF. CDR3 coding DNA: TGTGCCAGCAGCTTACTCGGCTCGGGAGGGTCGAATTCACCCCTCCACTTT.

The rearrangement uses TRBV11-3 and TRBJ2-1; maybe TRBD2 (5 bases). Germline CDR1 SGHNT, CDR2 YENEEA. The CDR3 totals 15 residues. V shed 0 bases and J shed 5 bases, with 11 bases lying between them. The CDR3 here is CASSLDSGRNNEQFF. The DNA of the CDR3 is TGTGCCAGCAGCTTAGATTCGGGGAGAAACAATGAGCAGTTCTTC. Using reference TRBV11-3 and TRBJ2-1 for the parts outside the CDR3, the full variable domain is EAGVVQSPRYKIIEKKQPVAFWCNPISGHNTLYWYLQNLGQGPELLIRYENEEAVDDSQLPKDRFSAERLKGVDSTLKIQPAELGDSAVYLCASSLDSGRNNEQFFGPGTRLTVL.